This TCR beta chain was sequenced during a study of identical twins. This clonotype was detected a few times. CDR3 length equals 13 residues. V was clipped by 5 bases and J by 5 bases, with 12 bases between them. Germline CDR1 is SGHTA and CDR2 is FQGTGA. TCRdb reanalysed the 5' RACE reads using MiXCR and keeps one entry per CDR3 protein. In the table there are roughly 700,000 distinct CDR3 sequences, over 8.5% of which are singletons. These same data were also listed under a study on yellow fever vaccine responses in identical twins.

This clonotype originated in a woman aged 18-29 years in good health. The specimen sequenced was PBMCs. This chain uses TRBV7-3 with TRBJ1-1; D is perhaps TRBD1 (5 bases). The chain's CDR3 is CASSLQAETEAFF. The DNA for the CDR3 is TGTGCCAGCAGCCTACAGGCGGAGACTGAAGCTTTCTTT.